One sample yielded the 26 T cell receptor beta chains listed below, sequenced in a study of cytomegalovirus exposure and HLA in healthy donors. The study ran its PCR with 60 Vbeta and 13 Jbeta primers. The assay was immunoSEQ multiplex PCR, and TCRdb's table has in-frame clones only and misses some. This sample has roughly 45,000 clones, with approximately 77% found just once. The specimen was PBMCs. The receptors derive from a man aged 30 to 39 in good health and CMV-seronegative.

The rearrangement joins TRBV7-9 to TRBJ2-3, with TRBD2 identical over 8 bases. The CDR3 has 14 amino acids. V shed 11 bases, J shed 6 bases, and the junction held 13 bases outside the gene matches. CDR1 is SEHNR and CDR2 is FQNEAQ in the germline V gene (reference sequence). The DNA for the CDR3 is TGTGCCGGCAACCGGCGGGAGGCCGGGGATACGCAGTATTTT. It yields the protein CAGNRREAGDTQYF.

The genes are TRBV18 and TRBJ1-2; possibly TRBD1 for D (5 bases). Germline V lookup: CDR1 KGHSH, CDR2 LQKENI. Trimming shortened V by 6 bases and J by 4 bases, and 21 bases separated the two germline ends. The CDR3 covers 16 residues. The CDR3 DNA follows: TGTGCCAGCTCGCCAAGTCCGGGAGGGCAGGGCTATGGCTACACCTTC. It encodes CASSPSPGGQGYGYTF.

This clone was counted only a few times. The V call is TRBV7-2, the J call TRBJ2-1, with TRBD2 matching over 11 bases. This CDR3 spans 19 amino acids. V shed 2 bases, J shed 0 bases, and the junction held 9 bases outside the gene matches. In germline, CDR1 is SGHTA, CDR2 FQGNSA. DNA for the CDR3: TGTGCCAGCAGCTTAAAAGGCCTAGCGGGAGGCCTCTCCTACAATGAGCAGTTCTTC. Translated: CASSLKGLAGGLSYNEQFF.

The rearrangement joins TRBV10-3 to TRBJ2-7; a possible D gene is TRBD2 (6 bases). V was shortened by 1 base and J by 2 bases, with 9 bases between the two germline ends. Germline CDR1 and CDR2: ENHRY and SYGVKD. The CDR3 sequence is 14 residues long. CDR3 region: CAISELGLTYEQYF. The CDR3 DNA reads as TGTGCCATCAGTGAGTTGGGACTTACCTACGAGCAGTACTTC.

The CDR3 sequence: CASSFSGYRGLSGNEKLFF. Written as DNA, the CDR3 is TGTGCCAGCAGCTTTTCTGGATACAGGGGGCTGTCGGGTAATGAAAAACTGTTTTTT. This chain connects TRBV5-4 to TRBJ1-4; 9 nucleotides match TRBD1. CDR1 is SGHNT, CDR2 YYREEE, per germline (reference sequence). V dropped 2 bases and J dropped 4; count of bases not matched to a gene: 15. CDR3 length equals 19 residues.

V is TRBV7-2 and J is TRBJ2-3; 9 bases align to TRBD1. This CDR3 contains 13 residues. With 3 bases clipped from V and 6 bases from J, the junction kept 1 base outside the gene matches. Germline V lookup: CDR1 SGHTA, CDR2 FQGNSA. This chain's CDR3 is CASSLDRGDTQYF. CDR3 nucleotides: TGTGCCAGCAGCTTGGACAGGGGCGATACGCAGTATTTT. Full variable domain (missing parts from reference TRBV7-2 and TRBJ2-3): GAGVSQSPSNKVTEKGKDVELRCDPISGHTALYWYRQSLGQGLEFLIYFQGNSAPDKSGLPSDRFSAERTGGSVSTLTIQRTQQEDSAVYLCASSLDRGDTQYFGPGTRLTVL.

This chain uses TRBV9 with TRBJ2-1; 8 nucleotides agree with TRBD2. J was trimmed by 7 bases and V by 1 base; bases with no gene match: 4. This CDR3 spans 14 amino acids. Germline V gene lookup returns CDR1 SGDLS and CDR2 YYNGEE. The CDR3 spells CASSVSGSWNEQFF. The DNA for the CDR3 is TGTGCCAGCAGCGTAAGCGGGAGTTGGAATGAGCAGTTCTTC.

This chain links TRBV14 with TRBJ2-5, with TRBD2 matching 9 bases. The CDR3 runs 16 residues. J lost 4 bases, V lost 1 base, and 7 bases had no gene match. Germline loops: CDR1 SGHDN, CDR2 FVKESK. Here the CDR3 reads CASSQGIAGDRETQYF. The DNA for the CDR3 is TGTGCCAGCAGCCAAGGAATAGCGGGAGATCGAGAGACCCAGTACTTC.

The chain employs TRBV7-9 and TRBJ1-2, with 10 bases fitting TRBD1. The CDR3 sequence is 15 residues long. The ends lost 5 bases at V and 6 bases at J; junction bases unmatched: 9. Germline V gene lookup returns CDR1 SEHNR and CDR2 FQNEAQ (reference sequence). The CDR3 DNA reads TGTGCCAGCAGCCTGGGACAGGGGTTTGTAGATGGCTACACCTTC. It yields the protein CASSLGQGFVDGYTF.

This chain connects TRBV7-8 to TRBJ1-2, with D unresolved. The germline gives CDR1 SGHVS, CDR2 FQNEAQ. V was shortened by 5 bases and J by 3 bases, with 7 bases between the two germline ends. CDR3 length: 12 amino acids. The CDR3, as DNA: TGTGCCAGCAGCCCCCTCTACTATGGCTACACCTTC. Translated: CASSPLYYGYTF.

The gene calls are TRBV7-8 and TRBJ2-2, with 10 bases that match TRBD2. The CDR3 loop spans 17 amino acids. The junction had 11 bases not matched to a gene; V was cut back by 4 bases and J by 6 bases. Germline CDR1 reads SGHVS; CDR2 reads FQNEAQ. Here the CDR3 reads CASSSLTSGSKAGELFF. The DNA of the CDR3 is TGTGCCAGCAGCTCCCTGACTAGCGGGTCGAAGGCCGGGGAGCTGTTTTTT.

The rearrangement uses TRBV11-2 and TRBJ2-2, with TRBD1 matching over 10 bases. V was pared by 3 bases and J by 4 bases, with 2 bases of the junction left unmatched. This CDR3 is 15 amino acids long. Per the germline V gene, CDR1 is SGHAT and CDR2 is FQNNGV. DNA of the CDR3: TGTGCCAGCAGCTTGGGACAGGGGACCACCGGGGAGCTGTTTTTT. Protein product: CASSLGQGTTGELFF.

The rearrangement joins TRBV11-2 to TRBJ1-2, with 9 nucleotides matching TRBD1. Germline assignment: CDR1 SGHAT and CDR2 FQNNGV. The CDR3 has 14 residues. The V and J ends lost 5 bases and 8 bases, in that order; junction bases with no gene match: 9. This CDR3 reads CASSQLDRGGGYTF. The CDR3 DNA sequence: TGTGCCAGCAGCCAACTGGACAGGGGTGGCGGCTACACCTTC. Combining the CDR3 with reference TRBV11-2 and TRBJ1-2 gives the whole variable domain EAGVAQSPRYKIIEKRQSVAFWCNPISGHATLYWYQQILGQGPKLLIQFQNNGVVDDSQLPKDRFSAERLKGVDSTLKIQPAKLEDSAVYLCASSQLDRGGGYTFGSGTRLTVV.

The chain recombines TRBV7-2 with TRBJ2-7; D call uncertain. Trimming removed 2 bases at V and 3 bases at J, with 8 bases between. The germline V gene encodes CDR1 SGHTA and CDR2 FQGNSA. The length of the CDR3 is 13 residues. The CDR3 bases are TGTGCCAGCAGCTTAAGCAGGCACTACGAGCAGTACTTC. Residues: CASSLSRHYEQYF.

The CDR3 sequence is CAWTSGRAEQYF. The CDR3 nucleotides read TGTGCCTGGACTAGCGGGAGGGCCGAGCAGTACTTC. The rearrangement joins TRBV30 to TRBJ2-7; 12 bases agree with TRBD2. The CDR3 totals 12 residues. V dropped 4 bases and J dropped 6; count of bases not matched to a gene: 1. Germline CDR1 is GTSNPN and CDR2 is SVGIG (reference sequence).

The rearrangement uses TRBV9 and TRBJ1-5; D may be TRBD1 (5 bases). Trimming took 0 bases from V and 5 from J, leaving 12 bases between them. The CDR3 contains 15 residues. Germline CDR1 and CDR2: SGDLS and YYNGEE. The CDR3 loop is CASSVGGDWDQPQHF. The DNA for the CDR3 is TGTGCCAGCAGCGTAGGGGGGGACTGGGATCAGCCCCAGCATTTT.

The gene calls are TRBV4-1 and TRBJ2-2; 11 bases match TRBD2. The CDR3 length is 16 residues. Germline V gene data show CDR1 as MGHRA and CDR2 as YSYEKL. The J segment lost 5 bases and the V segment lost 1 base, leaving 3 bases of the junction unmatched. The CDR3 spells CASSQALAGVTGELFF. Here the CDR3 DNA reads TGCGCCAGCAGCCAAGCACTAGCGGGAGTGACCGGGGAGCTGTTTTTT.

The rearrangement links TRBV4-1 to TRBJ1-6; possibly TRBD1 for D (5 bases). This CDR3 is 16 amino acids long. The germline gives CDR1 MGHRA, CDR2 YSYEKL. Between the trimmed V and J ends, which lost 0 bases and 7 bases, there was a span of 13 bases. CDR3 sequence (DNA): TGCGCCAGCAGCCAAGAGTGGGAGGGGTGGAATTCACCCCTCCACTTT. Its protein is CASSQEWEGWNSPLHF.

The rearrangement joins TRBV4-2 to TRBJ2-2; D is undetermined. Per the germline V gene, CDR1 is LGHNA and CDR2 is YNFKEQ. Trimming left V 4 bases short and J 3 bases short, with 9 bases between. The CDR3 extends over 14 amino acids. CDR3 DNA: TGTGCCAGCAGCCCGGTGGCGGACACCGGGGAGCTGTTTTTT. As protein: CASSPVADTGELFF.

This chain joins TRBV14 and TRBJ1-5, with no clear D. The V and J ends lost 1 base and 3 bases respectively, with 10 bases between them. The CDR3 loop spans 15 amino acids. Looked up from germline, CDR1 is SGHDN and CDR2 is FVKESK. The CDR3 is CASSQGGSHNQPQHF. The CDR3 DNA sequence: TGTGCCAGCAGCCAAGGCGGCAGCCACAATCAGCCCCAGCATTTT.

The rearrangement uses TRBV4-2 and TRBJ2-3, with 8 bases identical to TRBD2. V lost 4 bases and J lost 4; bases outside the gene matches: 13. Germline CDR1 is LGHNA and CDR2 is YNFKEQ. The length of the CDR3 is 17 residues. CDR3 protein: CASSPGGLSRAPDTQYF. The CDR3, as DNA: TGTGCCAGCAGCCCGGGGGGGCTTTCCCGAGCCCCAGATACGCAGTATTTT.

The V and J genes are TRBV2 and TRBJ2-7; D uncertain. The CDR3 runs to 15 residues. Trimming stripped 4 bases from V and 0 bases from J, with 13 bases between. Germline V gene data show CDR1 as SNHLY and CDR2 as FYNNEI. The CDR3 DNA sequence: TGTGCCAGCAGTGTAAGGTCTAGTCTCTCCTACGAGCAGTACTTC. Translation gives CASSVRSSLSYEQYF.

The V gene is TRBV19, the J gene TRBJ2-3; TRBD1 is a possible D gene (6 bases). The CDR3 consists of 13 residues. Trimming removed 4 bases from V and 2 bases from J, with 7 bases in between. CDR1 is LNHDA, CDR2 SQIVND, per germline (reference sequence). The CDR3 region has the DNA TGTGCCAGTAGTAACAGGGCCACAGATACGCAGTATTTT. Translating it yields CASSNRATDTQYF. Complete variable domain (other parts from reference TRBV19 and TRBJ2-3): DGGITQSPKYLFRKEGQNVTLSCEQNLNHDAMYWYRQDPGQGLRLIYYSQIVNDFQKGDIAEGYSVSREKKESFPLTVTSAQKNPTAFYLCASSNRATDTQYFGPGTRLTVL.

The CDR3 sequence is CASSKGADNQPQHF. CDR3 nucleotide sequence: TGTGCCAGCAGTAAAGGGGCAGACAATCAGCCCCAGCATTTT. This chain uses TRBV27 with TRBJ1-5; D might be TRBD1 (5 bases). The CDR3 runs to 14 residues. In germline, CDR1 is MNHEY, CDR2 SMNVEV (reference sequence). V was trimmed by 5 bases and J by 3 bases, leaving 11 bases between them.

The V call is TRBV27, the J call TRBJ2-3; 8 bases line up with TRBD2. CDR3 length: 16 amino acids. Germline-derived CDR1 and CDR2 are MNHEY and SMNVEV (reference sequence). V gave up 3 bases and J gave up 2 bases; unmatched junction bases: 7. CDR3 in amino acids: CASSLLTSGSTDTQYF. The CDR3 DNA sequence: TGTGCCAGCAGTTTGCTTACTAGCGGTTCCACAGATACGCAGTATTTT.

This clone has only one observation. The chain links TRBV10-3 to TRBJ2-3; maybe TRBD2 (5 bases). The length of the CDR3 is 16 residues. Germline values: CDR1 ENHRY, CDR2 SYGVKD. The V gene lost 0 bases and the J gene lost 2 bases, with 12 bases spanning the gap. The DNA of the CDR3 is TGTGCCATCAGTGAGTCGAGGGCTGGAACCACAGATACGCAGTATTTT. Its protein product is CAISESRAGTTDTQYF.